This T cell receptor (beta chain) appears in the sequencing data of a study of cytomegalovirus exposure and HLA in healthy donors. CDR1 and CDR2 from the germline V gene are MNHNS and SASEGT. Trimming took 7 bases from V and 7 from J; bases not matched to a gene: 5. The length of the CDR3 is 15 residues. This clone was recorded a few times. 60 Vbeta and 13 Jbeta primers were used in PCR. Libraries were prepared by immunoSEQ multiplex PCR; TCRdb keeps only in-frame clonotypes and omits some of them. The repertoire holds some 190,000 clones, with roughly 10% as singletons. Input material: PBMCs. The origin of this receptor is a woman aged 25 to 39 in good health and CMV-seropositive. This sequence joins TRBV6-1 and TRBJ2-1; 15 bases match TRBD2. The CDR3: CASMPGLAGGNEQFF. The CDR3 DNA reads TGTGCCAGCATGCCCGGACTAGCGGGAGGGAATGAGCAGTTCTTC.